One sample yielded the 14 T cell receptor beta chains listed below, sequenced in a study of beta chain features in type 1 diabetes. Antigens for these TCRs are unknown. Sequenced material consisted of expressed TCRB transcripts (all of the isolated RNA was reverse transcribed). Generated by immunoSEQ multiplex PCR, the TCRdb table keeps only in-frame clones and is missing some. This table has about 660,000 clones, over 12% appearing once. Overall study results and limits: TCRB CDR3s from Type 1 diabetes patients were moderately but significantly shorter in all four CD4+ subsets.

Sequenced input: naive CD4+ T cells from blood. The source of these receptors is a man younger than 30 with type 1 diabetes.

This clone was recorded a few times. V usage is TRBV28 and J usage is TRBJ1-2; no firm D call. Per germline, CDR1 MDHEN and CDR2 SYDVKM. This CDR3 contains 10 residues. With 6 bases removed from V and 6 bases from J, the gap between germline ends came to 5 bases. CDR3: CASRSDGYTF. Written as DNA, the CDR3 is TGTGCCAGCAGATCGGATGGCTACACCTTC.

The CDR3 region has the DNA TGCGCCAGCAGCCCTCTCGGGGCCTACTCTGGGGCCAACGTCCTGACTTTC. Protein sequence: CASSPLGAYSGANVLTF. The rearrangement links TRBV5-1 to TRBJ2-6; perhaps D is TRBD1 or TRBD2 (5 bases each). Germline CDR1 SGHRS, CDR2 YFSETQ. The CDR3 extends over 17 amino acids. The ends were cut back, 4 bases at V and 0 bases at J, with 14 bases in the middle.

In its sample, this clone was seen a few times. The J gene is TRBJ1-5, the V gene TRBV11-2; the D is unclear. V shed 1 base and J shed 3 bases, with 10 bases lying between them. This CDR3 is built from 15 residues. CDR1 and CDR2 (germline): SGHAT, FQNNGV. CDR3 sequence reads: CASSLGGSFNQPQHF. CDR3 sequence (DNA): TGTGCCAGCAGCTTAGGAGGCAGTTTCAATCAGCCCCAGCATTTT.

This chain uses TRBV30 with TRBJ2-2; 7 bases align to TRBD1. The V gene end was trimmed by 5 bases and the J gene end by 2 bases; junction bases not matched to a gene: 5. Germline V gives CDR1 GTSNPN, CDR2 SVGIG (reference sequence). This CDR3 contains 14 residues. The CDR3 DNA reads TGTGCCTGGGGGCAGGGGGAAAACACCGGGGAGCTGTTTTTT. Translated, it gives CAWGQGENTGELFF. Full variable domain (outside the CDR3, taken from reference TRBV30 and TRBJ2-2): SQTIHQWPATLVQPVGSPLSLECTVEGTSNPNLYWYRQAAGRGLQLLFYSVGIGQISSEVPQNLSASRPQDRQFILSSKKLLLSDSGFYLCAWGQGENTGELFFGEGSRLTVL.

This clone was observed a handful of times. The chain uses TRBV5-6 and TRBJ2-7; tentatively, D is TRBD2 (5 bases). The germline V gene has CDR1 SGHDT and CDR2 YYEEEE. V was shortened by 5 bases and J by 2 bases, with 14 bases between the two germline ends. This CDR3 region has 14 residues. CDR3 nucleotides: TGTGCCAGCAGGGGCCGAGCGGAGACCTACGAGCAGTACTTC. Its protein is CASRGRAETYEQYF.

The V call is TRBV7-2, the J call TRBJ1-2; D is undetermined. The germline CDR1 and CDR2 sequences are SGHTA and FQGNSA. The length of the CDR3 is 12 residues. Trimming removed 1 base from V and 7 bases from J, with 7 bases in between. CDR3 loop: CASSLDRLGYTF. The CDR3 DNA reads as TGTGCCAGCAGCTTAGATAGGCTTGGCTACACCTTC. Looking up the rest from reference TRBV7-2 and TRBJ1-2 gives the full variable domain: GAGVSQSPSNKVTEKGKDVELRCDPISGHTALYWYRQSLGQGLEFLIYFQGNSAPDKSGLPSDRFSAERTGGSVSTLTIQRTQQEDSAVYLCASSLDRLGYTFGSGTRLTVV.

This chain connects TRBV11-3 to TRBJ2-2, with D perhaps TRBD2 (6 bases). There are 16 residues in the CDR3. Trimming took 0 bases from V and 2 from J, leaving 10 bases between them. Germline lookup yields CDR1 SGHNT and CDR2 YENEEA. CDR3 nucleotide sequence: TGTGCCAGCAGCTTAGATAACGGGGGAAACACCGGGGAGCTGTTTTTT. Protein sequence: CASSLDNGGNTGELFF.

The chain has TRBV6-6 and TRBJ1-5; the D is unclear. Trimming left V 2 bases short and J 5 bases short, with 16 bases between. This CDR3 is 16 amino acids long. Germline CDR1 reads MNHNY; CDR2 reads SVGAGI (reference sequence). Here the CDR3 reads CASSYTDSKAHQPQHF. The CDR3 nucleotides are TGTGCCAGCAGTTACACTGACTCCAAGGCGCATCAGCCCCAGCATTTT.

The chain joins TRBV28 to TRBJ2-7, with D uncertain. The CDR3 has 12 residues. CDR1 and CDR2 from the germline V gene are MDHEN and SYDVKM. V was clipped by 1 base and J by 7 bases, with 8 bases between them. CDR3 sequence reads: CASSLFRAEQYF. The CDR3 DNA reads TGTGCCAGCAGTTTATTCCGGGCGGAGCAGTACTTC.

The chain joins TRBV16 to TRBJ1-1, with D unresolved. Trimming pared 1 base from V and 0 bases from J, leaving 3 bases between. The CDR3 has 13 residues. Per the germline V gene, CDR1 is KGHSY and CDR2 is FQNENV. Written as DNA, the CDR3 is TGTGCCAGCAGCCAATTGATGAACACTGAAGCTTTCTTT. Its protein product is CASSQLMNTEAFF.

The chain joins TRBV28 to TRBJ1-2; D call uncertain. The CDR3 loop spans 14 amino acids. Trimming stripped 2 bases from V and 5 bases from J, with 12 bases between. Germline V CDR1 and CDR2: MDHEN, SYDVKM. The CDR3: CASSLQPSRYGYTF. Here the CDR3 DNA reads TGTGCCAGCAGTTTACAGCCCTCTCGGTATGGCTACACCTTC.

The table lists this clone with a few counts. The chain is built from TRBV4-2 and TRBJ1-1; 9 nucleotides line up with TRBD1. The trim removed 3 bases at V and 10 bases at J, leaving 15 bases unmatched. Per germline, CDR1 LGHNA and CDR2 YNFKEQ. The CDR3 extends over 16 amino acids. CDR3 sequence (DNA): TGTGCCAGCAGCCATAACTTGGCTGGGACAGGGATAGTAGCTTTCTTT. Translated, it gives CASSHNLAGTGIVAFF.

The chain couples TRBV27 to TRBJ2-5; 8 bases map to TRBD1. Germline lookup yields CDR1 MNHEY and CDR2 SMNVEV (reference sequence). The V segment lost 0 bases and the J segment 1 base; nucleotides outside the gene matches: 1. The length of the CDR3 is 15 residues. The CDR3 loop reads CASSLSGTGQETQYF. The DNA for the CDR3 is TGTGCCAGCAGTTTATCGGGGACAGGCCAAGAGACCCAGTACTTC.

The gene calls are TRBV6-6 and TRBJ2-1, with 7 bases that match TRBD2. CDR1 and CDR2 (germline): MNHNY, SVGAGI (reference sequence). Losses at the gene ends were 2 bases for V and 4 bases for J; bases not matched to a gene: 5. The CDR3 sequence is 15 residues long. The CDR3, as DNA: TGTGCCAGCAGTTACACTAGCGCCTCATACAATGAGCAGTTCTTC. Residues: CASSYTSASYNEQFF.